The 20 T cell receptor beta chains given below trace back to one sample, sequenced in a study of CD8 T cells in ankylosing spondylitis. MiXCR was run by TCRdb on the 5' RACE reads, yielding one entry per CDR3 protein. The sample includes 150,000 or so distinct CDR3 sequences, about a sixth of them seen just once. The sample was blood, either unsorted or a sorted T cell fraction (not recorded which). All receptors come from a male donor with ankylosing spondylitis or in good health (not recorded which).

The rearrangement uses TRBV19 and TRBJ2-7; D not resolved. Per germline, CDR1 LNHDA and CDR2 SQIVND (reference sequence). Trimming cost V 6 bases and J 1 base, with 10 bases left between them. The CDR3 loop spans 13 amino acids. The CDR3 reads CASSRRDSYEQYF. The CDR3 nucleotides read TGTGCCAGTAGCCGAAGGGATTCCTACGAGCAGTACTTC.

Many counts were recorded for this clonotype. This chain joins TRBV10-3 and TRBJ2-7; D not certain. This CDR3 comprises 12 residues. V was shortened by 3 bases and J by 2 bases, with 5 bases between the two germline ends. CDR1 ENHRY and CDR2 SYGVKD come from the germline V gene. In DNA, the CDR3 is TGTGCCATCAGTGAAGGAGCCTACGAGCAGTACTTC. Translation: CAISEGAYEQYF.

This clonotype was seen at least ten times. The chain employs TRBV5-1 and TRBJ2-2; 10 bases are a match to TRBD2. Per germline, CDR1 SGHRS and CDR2 YFSETQ. This CDR3 comprises 15 residues. The ends lost 2 bases at V and 6 bases at J; junction bases unmatched: 4. CDR3 loop: CASSFLTSGSGELFF. The CDR3 nucleotides read TGCGCCAGCAGCTTCTTGACTAGCGGGTCCGGGGAGCTGTTTTTT.

The chain has TRBV29-1 and TRBJ2-5; possible D gene TRBD1, 6 bases. The ends were cut back, 4 bases at V and 4 bases at J, with 10 bases in the middle. CDR1 is SQVTM and CDR2 is ANQGSEA in the germline V gene. CDR3 length: 12 residues. The CDR3 sequence: CSVVPRGETQYF. The CDR3 DNA is TGCAGCGTTGTTCCCAGGGGAGAGACCCAGTACTTC.

The table lists this clonotype with many counts. V gene TRBV2 combines with J gene TRBJ2-5; possibly TRBD2 for D (6 bases). Per germline, CDR1 SNHLY and CDR2 FYNNEI. Between the trimmed V and J ends, which lost 4 bases and 5 bases, there was a span of 8 bases. The CDR3 has 12 amino acids. The CDR3: CASSAGVETQYF. In DNA, the CDR3 is TGTGCCAGCAGTGCGGGAGTGGAGACCCAGTACTTC.

This clonotype came up a few times. This chain uses TRBV29-1 with TRBJ2-7; D is unclear. The germline V gene encodes CDR1 SQVTM and CDR2 ANQGSEA. The CDR3 is 11 residues long. The V gene lost 4 bases and the J gene lost 0 bases, with 4 bases spanning the gap. The CDR3 reads CSVVDSYEQYF. The CDR3 nucleotides read TGCAGCGTTGTCGACTCCTACGAGCAGTACTTC.

The chain couples TRBV20-1 to TRBJ2-1; no clear D gene. This CDR3 comprises 10 residues. Trimming cost V 6 bases and J 9 bases, with 9 bases left between them. Germline V gives CDR1 DFQATT, CDR2 SNEGSKA (reference sequence). The CDR3, as DNA: TGCAGTGCCAGAAACCGTGAGCAGTTCTTC. It encodes CSARNREQFF.

V and J are TRBV29-1 and TRBJ1-5; D is possibly TRBD1 (5 bases). From germline, CDR1 is SQVTM and CDR2 ANQGSEA. Trimming stripped 7 bases from V and 4 bases from J, with 14 bases between. The CDR3 loop spans 13 amino acids. The CDR3 is CSARGGGNQPQHF. The CDR3 DNA is TGCAGCGCCCGGGGGGGGGGAAATCAGCCCCAGCATTTT.

This clonotype was detected many times. The chain links TRBV20-1 to TRBJ1-1, with a weak D call TRBD1 (5 bases). Germline V gives CDR1 DFQATT, CDR2 SNEGSKA (reference sequence). The CDR3 covers 14 residues. V dropped 3 bases and J dropped 5 bases, with 16 bases sitting between them. The CDR3 nucleotides are TGCAGTGCTAGGCCCGGGGCCCTAAGGACTGAAGCTTTCTTT. This encodes CSARPGALRTEAFF.

The chain couples TRBV18 to TRBJ2-3; no definite D call. Germline V gene lookup returns CDR1 KGHSH and CDR2 LQKENI. V was pared by 2 bases and J by 0 bases, with 12 bases between. The CDR3 consists of 16 residues. The CDR3 bases are TGTGCCAGCTCACCAAGGGTCCTCGGTAGCACAGATACGCAGTATTTT. It encodes CASSPRVLGSTDTQYF.

This clonotype showed up many times. The CDR3, as DNA: TGTGCCACCAGTGCCGGACCACCGCGGGGGGCCAACGTCCTGACTTTC. Translation: CATSAGPPRGANVLTF. The chain combines TRBV24-1 with TRBJ2-6; D unresolved. Per the germline V gene, CDR1 is KGHDR and CDR2 is SFDVKD. The CDR3 loop spans 16 amino acids. V lost 5 bases to trimming and J lost 4 bases, with 14 bases between them.

This clonotype appeared many times. The chain joins TRBV29-1 to TRBJ1-3; D remains ambiguous. CDR3 length: 12 residues. V lost 4 bases to trimming and J lost 7 bases, with 11 bases between them. Germline V gene sequence: CDR1 SQVTM, CDR2 ANQGSEA. The CDR3 nucleotides are TGCAGCGTTGGCTCTGATGTCAACACCATATATTTT. Protein: CSVGSDVNTIYF.

There are many counts of this clonotype. The chain is built from TRBV20-1 and TRBJ2-7; TRBD1 aligns across 7 bases. The V segment lost 4 bases and the J segment 3 bases; nucleotides outside the gene matches: 3. Germline assignment: CDR1 DFQATT and CDR2 SNEGSKA (reference sequence). The CDR3 extends over 12 amino acids. The CDR3 DNA reads as TGCAGTGCTACCAGGGGGAGCTACGAGCAGTACTTC. It specifies CSATRGSYEQYF.

The sample holds a few counts of this clonotype. The rearrangement uses TRBV28 and TRBJ1-5, with D perhaps TRBD1 (5 bases). V shed 4 bases and J shed 2 bases, with 15 bases lying between them. Looked up from germline, CDR1 is MDHEN and CDR2 is SYDVKM. This CDR3 comprises 16 residues. The CDR3 nucleotides read TGTGCCAGCAGTTGGGGACGGATCGGGGGCAATCAGCCCCAGCATTTT. As protein: CASSWGRIGGNQPQHF.

Only a few counts were recorded for this clonotype. The J gene is TRBJ1-1, the V gene TRBV7-9; D not resolved. The germline gives CDR1 SEHNR, CDR2 FQNEAQ (reference sequence). V shed 1 base and J shed 1 base, with 7 bases lying between them. CDR3 length: 14 residues. The CDR3 region has the DNA TGTGCCAGCAGCTTAGAGAGGCGGAACACTGAAGCTTTCTTT. This encodes CASSLERRNTEAFF.

The chain joins TRBV11-2 to TRBJ1-5; D remains unclear. The V gene lost 2 bases and the J gene lost 7 bases, with 6 bases spanning the gap. CDR1 is SGHAT and CDR2 is FQNNGV in the germline V gene. This CDR3 has 12 residues. The CDR3 is CASSLWRQPQHF. For the CDR3, the DNA is TGTGCCAGCAGCTTATGGAGGCAGCCCCAGCATTTT.

V gene TRBV28 combines with J gene TRBJ2-1; D might be TRBD1 (6 bases). The CDR3 loop spans 13 amino acids. The V end lost 6 bases, the J end lost 6 bases, and 12 bases lay between the germline ends. Germline values: CDR1 MDHEN, CDR2 SYDVKM. CDR3 coding DNA: TGTGCCAGCAGGACGAGGACAGTCAATGAGCAGTTCTTC. It yields the protein CASRTRTVNEQFF.

This clonotype was seen ten or more times. The chain is built from TRBV28 and TRBJ1-5; the D gene is possibly TRBD1 (5 bases). The CDR3 length is 18 residues. V was cut by 9 bases and J by 0 bases, with 24 bases left in between. Germline V gives CDR1 MDHEN, CDR2 SYDVKM. The CDR3 DNA follows: TGTGCCAGTTGGGGTTGGGACTCCGGCCCGTATAGCAATCAGCCCCAGCATTTT. Translation gives CASWGWDSGPYSNQPQHF. Based on the CDR3 plus reference TRBV28 and TRBJ1-5, the full variable domain is DVKVTQSSRYLVKRTGEKVFLECVQDMDHENMFWYRQDPGLGLRLIYFSYDVKMKEKGDIPEGYSVSREKKERFSLILESASTNQTSMYLCASWGWDSGPYSNQPQHFGDGTRLSIL.

This clonotype was observed many times. V usage is TRBV20-1 and J usage is TRBJ2-1; no clear D gene. Trimming removed 3 bases at V and 7 bases at J, with 13 bases between. This CDR3 is built from 13 residues. The V gene's germline CDR1 is DFQATT and CDR2 SNEGSKA (reference sequence). The CDR3 DNA follows: TGCAGTGCTAGTGGCCTCCAGGAAAATGAGCAGTTCTTC. It encodes CSASGLQENEQFF.

The J gene is TRBJ2-3, the V gene TRBV5-6; D unclear. Deletions cut 1 base from V and 4 bases from J, with 7 bases between. CDR3 length equals 13 residues. Germline V gene data show CDR1 as SGHDT and CDR2 as YYEEEE. The CDR3 sequence is CASSLLVADTQYF. In DNA form, the CDR3 reads TGTGCCAGCAGCTTGCTAGTCGCAGATACGCAGTATTTT.